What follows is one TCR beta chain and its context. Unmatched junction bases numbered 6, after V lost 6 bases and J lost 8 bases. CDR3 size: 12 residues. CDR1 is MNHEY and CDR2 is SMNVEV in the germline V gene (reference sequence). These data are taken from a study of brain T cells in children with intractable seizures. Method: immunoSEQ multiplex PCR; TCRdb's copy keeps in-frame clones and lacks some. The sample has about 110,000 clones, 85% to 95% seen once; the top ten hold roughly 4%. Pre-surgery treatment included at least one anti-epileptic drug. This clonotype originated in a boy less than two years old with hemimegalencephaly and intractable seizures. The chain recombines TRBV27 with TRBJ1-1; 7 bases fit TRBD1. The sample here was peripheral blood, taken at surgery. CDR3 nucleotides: TGTGCCAGCAGCCGCCCGGGACAGGAAGCTTTCTTT. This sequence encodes CASSRPGQEAFF.